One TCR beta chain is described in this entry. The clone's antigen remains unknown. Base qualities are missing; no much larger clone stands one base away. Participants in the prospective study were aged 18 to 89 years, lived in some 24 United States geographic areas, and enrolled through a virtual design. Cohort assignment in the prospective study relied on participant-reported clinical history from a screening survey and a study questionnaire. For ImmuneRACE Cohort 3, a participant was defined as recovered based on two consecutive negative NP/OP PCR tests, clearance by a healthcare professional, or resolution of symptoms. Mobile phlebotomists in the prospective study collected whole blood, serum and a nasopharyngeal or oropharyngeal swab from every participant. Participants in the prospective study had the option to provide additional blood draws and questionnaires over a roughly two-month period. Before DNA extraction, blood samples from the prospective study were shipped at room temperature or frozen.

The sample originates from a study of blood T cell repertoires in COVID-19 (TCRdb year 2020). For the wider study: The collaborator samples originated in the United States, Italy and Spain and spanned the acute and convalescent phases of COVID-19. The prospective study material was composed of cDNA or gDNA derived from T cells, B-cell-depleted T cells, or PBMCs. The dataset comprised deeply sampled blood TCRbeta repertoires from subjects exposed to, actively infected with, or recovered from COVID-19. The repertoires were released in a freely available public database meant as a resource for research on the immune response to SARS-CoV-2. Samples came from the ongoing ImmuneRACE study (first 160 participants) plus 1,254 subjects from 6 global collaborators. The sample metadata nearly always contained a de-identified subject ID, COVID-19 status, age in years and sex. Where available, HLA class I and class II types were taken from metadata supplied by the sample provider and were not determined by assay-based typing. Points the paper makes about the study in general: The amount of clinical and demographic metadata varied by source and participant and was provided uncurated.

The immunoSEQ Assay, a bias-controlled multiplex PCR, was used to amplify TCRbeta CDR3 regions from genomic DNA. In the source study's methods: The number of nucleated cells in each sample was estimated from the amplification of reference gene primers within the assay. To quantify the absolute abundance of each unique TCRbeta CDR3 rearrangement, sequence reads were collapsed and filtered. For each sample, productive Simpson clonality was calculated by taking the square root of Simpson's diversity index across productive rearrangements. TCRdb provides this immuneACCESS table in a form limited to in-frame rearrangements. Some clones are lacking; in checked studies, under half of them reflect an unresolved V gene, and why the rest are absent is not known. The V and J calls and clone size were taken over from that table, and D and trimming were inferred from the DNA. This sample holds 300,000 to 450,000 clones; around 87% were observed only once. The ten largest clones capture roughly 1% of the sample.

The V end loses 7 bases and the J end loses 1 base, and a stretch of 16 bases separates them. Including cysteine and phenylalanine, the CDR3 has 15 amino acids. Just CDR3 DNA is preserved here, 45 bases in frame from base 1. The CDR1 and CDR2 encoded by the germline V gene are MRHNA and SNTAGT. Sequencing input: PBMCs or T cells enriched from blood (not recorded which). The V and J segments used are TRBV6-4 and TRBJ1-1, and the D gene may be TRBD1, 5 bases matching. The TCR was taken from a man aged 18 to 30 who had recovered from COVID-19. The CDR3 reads CASISRRGENTEAFF. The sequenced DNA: TGTGCCAGCATTTCGAGAAGGGGCGAGAACACTGAAGCTTTCTTT.